The 8 T cell receptor beta chains listed next were all sequenced from one sample in a study of cytotoxic CD8 clonotypes in ibrutinib-treated CLL. Libraries were prepared by immunoSEQ multiplex PCR; TCRdb keeps only in-frame clonotypes and omits some of them. The sample lists about 140,000 clones, 60% to 85% seen once, with around 5% in the top ten. Material: PBMCs, obtained after 24 months of ibrutinib treatment. Every receptor here comes from a human donor with chronic lymphocytic leukemia.

V and J are TRBV29-1 and TRBJ1-1; 11 positions agree with TRBD1. Germline V gene lookup returns CDR1 SQVTM and CDR2 ANQGSEA. The CDR3 contains 13 residues. V lost 6 bases to trimming and J lost 8 bases; unmatched junction nucleotides: 8. CDR3 residues: CSVDRDRGTEAFF. In nucleotides, the CDR3 is TGCAGCGTCGACCGGGACAGGGGGACGGAAGCTTTCTTT.

The table lists this clone with a few counts. The chain recombines TRBV27 with TRBJ1-6; D remains ambiguous. Looked up from germline, CDR1 is MNHEY and CDR2 is SMNVEV (reference sequence). Trimming pared 6 bases from V and 6 bases from J, leaving 12 bases between. The CDR3 is made up of 14 amino acids. The CDR3 DNA follows: TGTGCCAGCAGGGTAGCCCCCTTTAATTCACCCCTCCACTTT. It is translated as CASRVAPFNSPLHF.

This chain joins TRBV4-2 and TRBJ1-1; D perhaps matches TRBD1 (5 bases). In germline, CDR1 is LGHNA, CDR2 YNFKEQ. The ends were cut back, 0 bases at V and 4 bases at J, with 9 bases in the middle. CDR3 length equals 14 residues. DNA of the CDR3: TGTGCCAGCAGCCAAGAAGGGGCGGGCACTGAAGCTTTCTTT. Its protein product is CASSQEGAGTEAFF.

The genes are TRBV9 and TRBJ2-1; D remains ambiguous. This CDR3 comprises 11 residues. Germline lookup yields CDR1 SGDLS and CDR2 YYNGEE. The V and J ends lost 2 bases and 5 bases respectively, with 2 bases between them. The DNA of the CDR3 is TGTGCCAGCAGCGTCGACAATGAGCAGTTCTTC. Translation: CASSVDNEQFF.

This CDR3 reads CASSLSGGALNYGYTF. The DNA of the CDR3 is TGTGCCAGCAGCCTATCCGGGGGGGCGTTGAACTATGGCTACACCTTC. V gene TRBV27 combines with J gene TRBJ1-2; D is perhaps TRBD1 (6 bases). The V gene lost 6 bases and the J gene lost 2 bases, with 19 bases spanning the gap. There are 16 residues in the CDR3. The germline CDR1 and CDR2 sequences are MNHEY and SMNVEV (reference sequence).

This clone appeared many times. CDR3 in amino acids: CAWSVGTAGITF. The CDR3 nucleotides read TGTGCCTGGAGTGTAGGGACGGCCGGGATCACCTTC. This chain links TRBV30 with TRBJ1-2; the D gene is possibly TRBD1 (5 bases). The V gene lost 0 bases and the J gene lost 13 bases, with 15 bases spanning the gap. Germline V lookup: CDR1 GTSNPN, CDR2 SVGIG (reference sequence). The CDR3 has 12 residues.

This clone appeared many times. The J gene is TRBJ2-7, the V gene TRBV7-9, with D unclear. V lost 2 bases and J lost 3, with 5 bases in between. This CDR3 spans 12 amino acids. The germline gives CDR1 SEHNR, CDR2 FQNEAQ (reference sequence). The CDR3 DNA sequence: TGTGCCAGCAGCTTAATCCACTACGAGCAGTACTTC. Encoded protein: CASSLIHYEQYF.

V and J are TRBV7-9 and TRBJ1-2; weak D call: TRBD1 (6 bases). Germline-derived CDR1 and CDR2 are SEHNR and FQNEAQ (reference sequence). The germline V and J ends were trimmed by 5 bases and 13 bases, with 26 bases remaining between them. The CDR3 is 15 amino acids. The CDR3 DNA reads as TGTGCCAGCAGCCAAAGCGACAGGCCCCGTGGTCCGCCCACCTTC. Residues: CASSQSDRPRGPPTF. Based on the CDR3 plus reference TRBV7-9 and TRBJ1-2, the full variable domain is DTGVSQNPRHKITKRGQNVTFRCDPISEHNRLYWYRQTLGQGPEFLTYFQNEAQLEKSRLLSDRFSAERPKGSFSTLEIQRTEQGDSAMYLCASSQSDRPRGPPTFGSGTRLTVV.